The 24 T cell receptor beta chains in this list originate from one sample, sequenced in a study of cytomegalovirus exposure and HLA in healthy donors. With 60 Vbeta and 13 Jbeta primers, the PCR was carried out. Measured with immunoSEQ multiplex PCR; TCRdb has only the in-frame clones, and not every one. The sample records some 90,000 clones, 82% being singletons. The source material was PBMCs. The receptors shown here come from a man aged 45-65 years in good health and CMV-seronegative.

The chain carries TRBV7-3 and TRBJ2-1; the D gene is possibly TRBD2 (6 bases). The V end was cut by 5 bases, the J end by 1 base, with 12 bases between. The CDR3 spans 15 residues. The V gene's germline CDR1 is SGHTA and CDR2 FQGTGA. This CDR3 is CASSALGGSYNEQFF. The CDR3 DNA reads TGTGCCAGCAGCGCGCTGGGGGGTTCCTACAATGAGCAGTTCTTC. Together with reference TRBV7-3 and TRBJ2-1, the CDR3 gives the full variable domain: GAGVSQTPSNKVTEKGKYVELRCDPISGHTALYWYRQSLGQGPEFLIYFQGTGAADDSGLPNDRFFAVRPEGSVSTLKIQRTERGDSAVYLCASSALGGSYNEQFFGPGTRLTVL.

The rearrangement joins TRBV2 to TRBJ2-2; 8 nucleotides agree with TRBD2. V lost 5 bases to trimming and J lost 1 base; unmatched junction nucleotides: 12. CDR3 length: 18 amino acids. Germline V lookup: CDR1 SNHLY, CDR2 FYNNEI. The CDR3, as DNA: TGTGCCAGCAGTCGTCTCCTAGCGGGCCGAGGGAACACCGGGGAGCTGTTTTTT. Translation: CASSRLLAGRGNTGELFF.

The V and J genes are TRBV20-1 and TRBJ1-2; no clear D. CDR3 size: 10 residues. Trimming removed 6 bases from V and 1 base from J, with 3 bases in between. Germline V gene data show CDR1 as DFQATT and CDR2 as SNEGSKA (reference sequence). The CDR3 nucleotides read TGCAGTGCCCTTAACTATGGCTACACCTTC. It codes for CSALNYGYTF.

This clone was seen a handful of times. The chain joins TRBV19 to TRBJ2-1; D remains unclear. The CDR3 has 13 amino acids. In germline, CDR1 is LNHDA, CDR2 SQIVND (reference sequence). With 5 bases removed from V and 6 bases from J, the gap between germline ends came to 11 bases. Here the CDR3 DNA reads TGTGCCAGTAGTCATGGAACGGGCAATGAGCAGTTCTTC. As protein: CASSHGTGNEQFF.

This clone was counted between two and nine times. J is TRBJ2-7 and V is TRBV30; 12 nucleotides align to TRBD1. Germline loops: CDR1 GTSNPN, CDR2 SVGIG (reference sequence). The V segment lost 1 base and the J segment 6 bases; nucleotides outside the gene matches: 7. The CDR3 spans 15 residues. This chain's CDR3 is CAWSAVGQGASEQYF. Written as DNA, the CDR3 is TGTGCCTGGAGTGCCGTGGGACAGGGGGCTAGCGAGCAGTACTTC.

The J gene is TRBJ2-7, the V gene TRBV7-9; the match to TRBD1 covers 9 bases. There are 14 residues in the CDR3. V shed 5 bases, J shed 0 bases, and the junction held 2 bases outside the gene matches. Germline V lookup: CDR1 SEHNR, CDR2 FQNEAQ (reference sequence). The CDR3 DNA reads as TGTGCCAGCAGCCAGACAGGGGGCTCCTACGAGCAGTACTTC. This encodes CASSQTGGSYEQYF.

The J gene is TRBJ2-1, the V gene TRBV27; 7 nucleotides agree with TRBD1. Germline assignment: CDR1 MNHEY and CDR2 SMNVEV (reference sequence). Trimming cost V 4 bases and J 2 bases; bases outside gene matches: 2. CDR3 length: 14 amino acids. CDR3 region: CASSWTGTYNEQFF. For the CDR3, the DNA is TGTGCCAGCAGTTGGACAGGAACCTACAATGAGCAGTTCTTC.

As to this clone: This same CDR3 is encoded by further DNA sequences in the sample. V is TRBV29-1 and J is TRBJ1-1; D may be TRBD1 (5 bases). The germline gives CDR1 SQVTM, CDR2 ANQGSEA. V lost 1 base and J 5 bases, leaving 8 bases between the germline ends. There are 12 residues in the CDR3. CDR3 region: CSVEGGGTEAFF. CDR3 DNA: TGCAGCGTTGAAGGTGGGGGGACTGAAGCTTTCTTT.

V gene TRBV28 combines with J gene TRBJ1-5; 9 nucleotides line up with TRBD1. CDR1 is MDHEN, CDR2 SYDVKM, per germline. V shed 6 bases and J 2 bases; nucleotides not matched to a gene: 8. The CDR3 spans 16 residues. The CDR3 DNA reads as TGTGCCAGCAGAAAACAGGGGGCCGGGGGCAATCAGCCCCAGCATTTT. Its translation is CASRKQGAGGNQPQHF.

The rearrangement joins TRBV4-1 to TRBJ1-5; D is undetermined. V dropped 4 bases and J dropped 0 bases, with 13 bases sitting between them. Germline CDR1 reads MGHRA; CDR2 reads YSYEKL. The CDR3 is 16 amino acids. The CDR3 sequence: CASSPRGVDSNQPQHF. CDR3 coding DNA: TGCGCCAGCAGCCCTCGGGGAGTGGATAGCAATCAGCCCCAGCATTTT.

This chain uses TRBV4-2 with TRBJ2-7; possible D gene TRBD2, 5 bases. The V gene's germline CDR1 is LGHNA and CDR2 YNFKEQ. The CDR3 consists of 14 residues. The V and J ends lost 0 bases and 6 bases respectively, with 12 bases between them. CDR3 bases: TGTGCCAGCAGCCAAGAGAGGGTAGTGGGCGAGCAGTACTTC. This gives the protein CASSQERVVGEQYF.

This chain uses TRBV7-2 with TRBJ2-2, with D possibly matching TRBD1 (5 bases). Germline V gene lookup returns CDR1 SGHTA and CDR2 FQGNSA. The CDR3 consists of 13 residues. V dropped 1 base and J dropped 5 bases, with 5 bases sitting between them. The CDR3 spells CASSLEGTGELFF. CDR3 sequence (DNA): TGTGCCAGCAGCTTAGAGGGGACCGGGGAGCTGTTTTTT.

This clone appeared a few times. The chain carries TRBV4-3 and TRBJ2-1; the D gene is possibly TRBD2 (6 bases). The CDR3 consists of 14 residues. Germline loops: CDR1 LGHNA, CDR2 YSLEER. V was pared by 4 bases and J by 10 bases, with 17 bases between. The CDR3 region is CASSRTRASDEQFF. The DNA of the CDR3 is TGCGCCAGCAGCCGAACCAGAGCTAGCGACGAGCAGTTCTTC.

The chain couples TRBV27 to TRBJ2-2, with a tentative D call TRBD2 (6 bases). V was shortened by 0 bases and J by 0 bases, with 14 bases between the two germline ends. Germline CDR1 reads MNHEY; CDR2 reads SMNVEV (reference sequence). CDR3 length: 18 amino acids. The CDR3 here is CASSLSLLLAANTGELFF. CDR3 DNA: TGTGCCAGCAGTTTATCATTGCTCTTAGCGGCGAACACCGGGGAGCTGTTTTTT.

The genes are TRBV5-1 and TRBJ2-1; TRBD2 matches 8 bases. Germline loops: CDR1 SGHRS, CDR2 YFSETQ. V lost 0 bases and J lost 8; bases outside the gene matches: 4. This CDR3 is built from 14 residues. DNA for the CDR3: TGCGCCAGCAGCTTGGGGCGGGAGGAGGATGAGCAGTTCTTC. Protein product: CASSLGREEDEQFF.

This chain connects TRBV5-1 to TRBJ2-7; 7 nucleotides agree with TRBD1. The V segment lost 1 base and the J segment 5 bases; nucleotides outside the gene matches: 9. The V gene's germline CDR1 is SGHRS and CDR2 YFSETQ. The CDR3 has 15 residues. The CDR3: CASSLQVGGFDEQYF. DNA for the CDR3: TGCGCCAGCAGCTTGCAGGTAGGGGGCTTCGACGAGCAGTACTTC.

This clone has just a few counts. The chain couples TRBV6-1 to TRBJ1-1; no reliable D call. Between the trimmed V and J ends, which lost 2 bases and 4 bases, there was a span of 11 bases. Germline CDR1 reads MNHNS; CDR2 reads SASEGT. The CDR3 covers 14 residues. The CDR3 bases are TGTGCCAGCAGTGAAATCTTTCGGGGCACTGAAGCTTTCTTT. It encodes CASSEIFRGTEAFF.

The chain recombines TRBV6-6 with TRBJ2-5; TRBD1 agrees at 7 bases. The end of the DNA aligns better with TRBJ2-7, so the J call may be wrong. The CDR3 runs to 15 residues. Germline values: CDR1 MNHNY, CDR2 SVGAGI (reference sequence). CDR3 amino acids: CASSPRGIHFGEQYF. For the CDR3, the DNA is TGTGCCAGCAGTCCCAGGGGGATTCACTTTGGCGAGCAGTACTTC.

This chain joins TRBV5-1 and TRBJ2-5; no clear D. Germline CDR1 SGHRS, CDR2 YFSETQ. Trimming left V 2 bases short and J 1 base short, with 9 bases between. The CDR3 has 14 amino acids. The CDR3 bases are TGCGCCAGCAGCTTATTTGGCTTCCAAGAGACCCAGTACTTC. This sequence encodes CASSLFGFQETQYF.

V gene TRBV14 combines with J gene TRBJ2-7, with 16 bases that match TRBD2. After removal of 3 bases from V and 9 bases from J, the junction contained 8 bases not matched to a gene. The CDR3 is 16 amino acids. Germline CDR1 and CDR2: SGHDN and FVKESK. The CDR3 coding sequence is TGTGCCAGCAGCCAGCAGCAGGGACTAGCGGGAGGGCGGCAGTACTTC. Its protein product is CASSQQQGLAGGRQYF.

The chain links TRBV4-2 to TRBJ2-4; D remains unclear. This CDR3 comprises 15 residues. Germline assignment: CDR1 LGHNA and CDR2 YNFKEQ. V was clipped by 1 base and J by 7 bases, with 14 bases between them. CDR3 residues: CASSQGMQIPNIQYF. CDR3 in DNA: TGTGCCAGCAGCCAAGGTATGCAGATACCCAACATTCAGTACTTC.

The V and J genes are TRBV7-8 and TRBJ1-4; 8 nucleotides agree with TRBD1. Looked up from germline, CDR1 is SGHVS and CDR2 is FQNEAQ. V shed 2 bases, J shed 7 bases, and the junction held 3 bases outside the gene matches. The length of the CDR3 is 14 residues. CDR3 nucleotide sequence: TGTGCCAGCAGCTTAACAGGGGGGGGTGAAAAACTGTTTTTT. Translating gives CASSLTGGGEKLFF.

The rearrangement uses TRBV29-1 and TRBJ1-4, with D maybe TRBD1 (5 bases). The CDR3 is 12 residues long. CDR1 and CDR2 (germline): SQVTM, ANQGSEA. The CDR3 here is CSGRGSNEKLFF. CDR3 nucleotides: TGCTCCGGGAGGGGTTCGAATGAAAAACTGTTTTTT.

The gene calls are TRBV29-1 and TRBJ2-5, with 13 bases matching TRBD2. With V trimmed by 8 bases and J by 5 bases, 11 bases remained unmatched. The V gene's germline CDR1 is SQVTM and CDR2 ANQGSEA. CDR3 length: 15 amino acids. The CDR3 DNA is TGCAGCCCTCAAGTACTAGCGGGAGGGGTGGAGACCCAGTACTTC. This codes for CSPQVLAGGVETQYF. The variable domain in full, completed from reference TRBV29-1 and TRBJ2-5, reads SAVISQKPSRDICQRGTSLTIQCQVDSQVTMMFWYRQQPGQSLTLIATANQGSEATYESGFVIDKFPISRPNLTFSTLTVSNMSPEDSSIYLCSPQVLAGGVETQYFGPGTRLLVL.